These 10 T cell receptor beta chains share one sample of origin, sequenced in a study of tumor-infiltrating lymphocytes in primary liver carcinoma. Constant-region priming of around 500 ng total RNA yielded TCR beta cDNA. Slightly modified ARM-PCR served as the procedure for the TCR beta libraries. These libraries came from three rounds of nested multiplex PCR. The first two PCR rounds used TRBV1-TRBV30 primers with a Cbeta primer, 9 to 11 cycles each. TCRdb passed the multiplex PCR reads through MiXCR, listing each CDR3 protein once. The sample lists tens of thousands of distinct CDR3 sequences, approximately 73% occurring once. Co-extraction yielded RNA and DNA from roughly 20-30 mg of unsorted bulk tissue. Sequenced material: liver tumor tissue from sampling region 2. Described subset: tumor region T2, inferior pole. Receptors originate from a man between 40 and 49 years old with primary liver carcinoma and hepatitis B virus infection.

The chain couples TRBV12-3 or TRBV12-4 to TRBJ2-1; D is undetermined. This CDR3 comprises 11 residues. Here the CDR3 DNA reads TGTCTCAGCAGTTTAATGGTTGAGCAGTTCTTC. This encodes CLSSLMVEQFF.

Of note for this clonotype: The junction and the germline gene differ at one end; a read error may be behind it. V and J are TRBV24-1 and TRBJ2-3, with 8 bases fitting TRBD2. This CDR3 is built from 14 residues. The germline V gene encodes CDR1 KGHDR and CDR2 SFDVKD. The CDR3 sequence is CATSSGSVSGTQYF. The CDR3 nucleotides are TGTGCCACCAGCAGCGGGAGTGTCTCAGGTACGCAATATTTT.

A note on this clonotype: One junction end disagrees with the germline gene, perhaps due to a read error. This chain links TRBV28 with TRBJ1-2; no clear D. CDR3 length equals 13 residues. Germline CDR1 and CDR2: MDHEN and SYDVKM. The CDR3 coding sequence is TGTACCAGCAGTCTACCCAAAAGGTATGGCTACACCTTC. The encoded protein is CTSSLPKRYGYTF.

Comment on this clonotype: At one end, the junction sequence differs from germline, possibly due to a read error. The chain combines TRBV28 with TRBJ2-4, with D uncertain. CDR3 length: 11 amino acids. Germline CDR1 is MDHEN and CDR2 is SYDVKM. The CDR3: CASSSVPIQCF. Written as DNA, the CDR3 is TGTGCCAGTAGTTCGGTACCTATTCAGTGCTTC.

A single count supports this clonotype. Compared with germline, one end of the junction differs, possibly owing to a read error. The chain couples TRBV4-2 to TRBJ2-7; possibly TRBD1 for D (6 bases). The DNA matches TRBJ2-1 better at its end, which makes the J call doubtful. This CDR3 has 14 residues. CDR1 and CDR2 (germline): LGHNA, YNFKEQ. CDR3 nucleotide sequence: TGTGCCTGCAGCCAAGGTGCCAGGGGCCACGAGCAGTTCTTC. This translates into CACSQGARGHEQFF.

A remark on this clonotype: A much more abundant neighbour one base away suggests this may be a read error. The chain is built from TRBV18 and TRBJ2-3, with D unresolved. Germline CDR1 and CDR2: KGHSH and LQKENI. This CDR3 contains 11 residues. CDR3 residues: CDSSPTDTQYF. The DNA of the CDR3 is TGTGACAGCTCACCGACAGATACGCAGTATTTT.

Written as DNA, the CDR3 is TGTGCCAGCAGCCGGGAAGCTGGGAGGGTCGGGGATACGCAGTATTTT. Translated, it gives CASSREAGRVGDTQYF. This chain connects TRBV11-2 to TRBJ2-3, with TRBD2 matching over 7 bases. V was pared by 5 bases and J by 6 bases, with 14 bases of the junction left unmatched. This CDR3 comprises 16 residues. Germline CDR1 and CDR2: SGHAT and FQNNGV.

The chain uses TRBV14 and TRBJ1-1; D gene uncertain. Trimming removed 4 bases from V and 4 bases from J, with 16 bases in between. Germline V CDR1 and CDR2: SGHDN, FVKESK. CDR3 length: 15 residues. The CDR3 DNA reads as TGTGCCAGCAGCCCCGGACCTGGAGTAGGCACTGAAGCTTTCTTT. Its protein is CASSPGPGVGTEAFF.

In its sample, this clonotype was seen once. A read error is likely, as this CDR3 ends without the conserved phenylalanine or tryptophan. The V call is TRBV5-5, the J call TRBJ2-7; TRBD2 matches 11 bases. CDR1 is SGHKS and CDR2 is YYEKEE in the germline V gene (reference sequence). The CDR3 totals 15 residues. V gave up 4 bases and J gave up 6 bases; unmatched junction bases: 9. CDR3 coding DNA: TGTGCCAGCAGCCTGACATTAGCGGGAGGGCTCGAGCAGTACCTC. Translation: CASSLTLAGGLEQYL.

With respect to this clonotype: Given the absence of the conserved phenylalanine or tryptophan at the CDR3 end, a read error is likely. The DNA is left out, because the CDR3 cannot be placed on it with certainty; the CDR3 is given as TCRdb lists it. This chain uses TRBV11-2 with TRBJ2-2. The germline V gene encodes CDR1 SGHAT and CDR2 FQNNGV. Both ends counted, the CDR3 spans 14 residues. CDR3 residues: CASSTESDTGELFL.